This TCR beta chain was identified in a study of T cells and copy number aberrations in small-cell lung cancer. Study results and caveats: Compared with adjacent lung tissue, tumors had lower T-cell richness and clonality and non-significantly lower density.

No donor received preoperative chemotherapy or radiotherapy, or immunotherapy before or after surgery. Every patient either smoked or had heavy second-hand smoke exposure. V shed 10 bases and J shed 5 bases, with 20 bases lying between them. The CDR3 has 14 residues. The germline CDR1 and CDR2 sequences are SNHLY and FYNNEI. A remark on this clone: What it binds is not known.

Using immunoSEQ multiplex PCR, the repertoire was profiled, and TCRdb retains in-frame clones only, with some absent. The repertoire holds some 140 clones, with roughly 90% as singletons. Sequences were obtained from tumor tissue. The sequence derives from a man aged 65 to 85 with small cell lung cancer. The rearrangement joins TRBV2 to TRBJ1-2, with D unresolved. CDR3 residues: CAKGQALSSYGYTF. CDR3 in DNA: TGTGCCAAGGGTCAGGCCCTTTCTTCTTATGGCTACACCTTC.